Listed here are 9 T cell receptor beta chains from one sample, sequenced in a study of cytomegalovirus exposure and HLA in healthy donors. Assay: immunoSEQ multiplex PCR; the TCRdb copy retains only in-frame clones and omits some. The sample holds about 240,000 clones, approximately 83% seen once. Sequencing was carried out using PBMCs. These receptors all stem from a woman between 25 and 40 years old in good health and CMV-seropositive.

The chain recombines TRBV4-2 with TRBJ2-1, with a weak D call TRBD2 (5 bases). V was shortened by 0 bases and J by 8 bases, with 17 bases between the two germline ends. Germline CDR1 and CDR2: LGHNA and YNFKEQ. The CDR3 is 16 residues long. CDR3 nucleotides: TGTGCCAGCAGCCAAGATTCAGGAGGCCAAGGCCATGAGCAGTTCTTC. Translating it yields CASSQDSGGQGHEQFF.

V and J are TRBV9 and TRBJ2-1; TRBD1 is a possible D gene (6 bases). This CDR3 is 14 amino acids long. The germline V and J ends were trimmed by 0 bases and 13 bases, with 17 bases remaining between them. Per germline, CDR1 SGDLS and CDR2 YYNGEE. This CDR3 reads CASSVAQGMNKQFF. As DNA, the CDR3 is TGTGCCAGCAGCGTAGCACAGGGTATGAATAAACAGTTCTTC.

The chain uses TRBV9 and TRBJ2-5; TRBD2 matches at 9 bases. The trim removed 3 bases at V and 5 bases at J, leaving 14 bases unmatched. Germline CDR1 SGDLS, CDR2 YYNGEE. The CDR3 is 17 residues long. The CDR3 region has the DNA TGTGCCAGCAGCGCCCATCAACCAGCGGGAGGAGGGGAGACCCAGTACTTC. It yields the protein CASSAHQPAGGGETQYF.

V is TRBV6-5 and J is TRBJ2-1; 11 nucleotides align to TRBD2. Germline CDR1 is MNHEY and CDR2 is SVGAGI. This CDR3 has 16 amino acids. After removal of 0 bases from V and 10 bases from J, the junction contained 8 bases not matched to a gene. The CDR3 DNA reads as TGTGCCAGCAGTTACTCGGGGACTAGCGGAGGAAAGGAGCAGTTCTTC. Residues: CASSYSGTSGGKEQFF.

The gene calls are TRBV6-4 and TRBJ2-5; 7 bases fit TRBD1. Germline V gene sequence: CDR1 MRHNA, CDR2 SNTAGT. Unmatched junction bases numbered 12, after V lost 10 bases and J lost 1 base. CDR3 size: 15 residues. The CDR3 nucleotides read TGTGCCACCACCCCCCGCACAGGGGTCCAAGAGACCCAGTACTTC. It codes for CATTPRTGVQETQYF.

This sequence joins TRBV4-1 and TRBJ1-3; D is unclear. V lost 0 bases to trimming and J lost 1 base, with 4 bases between them. Germline-derived CDR1 and CDR2 are MGHRA and YSYEKL. The CDR3 covers 14 residues. The CDR3 loop is CASSQDLSGNTIYF. The CDR3 region has the DNA TGCGCCAGCAGCCAAGACCTTTCTGGAAACACCATATATTTT.

The V call is TRBV19, the J call TRBJ1-5; tentatively, D is TRBD1 (5 bases). CDR3 length equals 15 residues. Germline assignment: CDR1 LNHDA and CDR2 SQIVND (reference sequence). Trimming took 3 bases from V and 2 from J, leaving 11 bases between them. DNA for the CDR3: TGTGCCAGTAGTATCGGCCCGGGGGGCAATCAGCCCCAGCATTTT. This gives the protein CASSIGPGGNQPQHF.

This rearrangement joins TRBV4-1 to TRBJ2-3; D gene unclear. The CDR3 extends over 14 amino acids. CDR1 MGHRA and CDR2 YSYEKL come from the germline V gene. The V gene lost 0 bases and the J gene lost 3 bases, with 7 bases spanning the gap. The CDR3: CASSQDSPTDTQYF. The CDR3 DNA sequence: TGCGCCAGCAGCCAAGATAGTCCGACAGATACGCAGTATTTT.

V usage is TRBV28 and J usage is TRBJ2-7; 7 nucleotides line up with TRBD2. From germline, CDR1 is MDHEN and CDR2 SYDVKM. J was trimmed by 7 bases and V by 3 bases; bases with no gene match: 12. The CDR3 runs to 15 residues. The CDR3 region has the DNA TGTGCCAGCAGTTTGAGGACGTCGGGAGCGGGGGAGCAGTACTTC. Protein: CASSLRTSGAGEQYF.